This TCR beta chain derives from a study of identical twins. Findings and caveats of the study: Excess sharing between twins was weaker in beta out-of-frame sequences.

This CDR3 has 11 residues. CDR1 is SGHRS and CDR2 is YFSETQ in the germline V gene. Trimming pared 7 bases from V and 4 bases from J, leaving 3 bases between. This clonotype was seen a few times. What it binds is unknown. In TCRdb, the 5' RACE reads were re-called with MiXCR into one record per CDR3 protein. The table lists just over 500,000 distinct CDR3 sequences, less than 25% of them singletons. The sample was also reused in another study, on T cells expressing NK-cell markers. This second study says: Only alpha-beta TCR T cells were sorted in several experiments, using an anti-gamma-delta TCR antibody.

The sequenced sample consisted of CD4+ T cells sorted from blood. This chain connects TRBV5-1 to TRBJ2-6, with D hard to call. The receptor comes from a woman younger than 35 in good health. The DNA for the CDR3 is TGCGCCAGCCGGGGGGCCAACGTCCTGACTTTC. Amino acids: CASRGANVLTF.